The T cell receptor beta chain described here comes from a study of CD8 T cells in ankylosing spondylitis. It was by quantitative 5'-RACE with molecular barcodes that TCR beta libraries were made. TCRdb passed the 5' RACE reads through MiXCR, listing each CDR3 protein once. The table has around 150,000 distinct CDR3 sequences, roughly 6.6% seen once; the top ten hold roughly an eighth. With regard to this clonotype: Antigen specificity is unknown.

General study findings and limits: Apparently characteristic of ankylosing spondylitis blood was a TCR beta motif (about 8 highly homologous variants). Some motif variants had been reported before (in reactive arthritis synovial fluid and blood). Within peripheral blood, clones linked to disease were CD8+ and relatively rare.

The clonotype originates from a female donor with ankylosing spondylitis or in good health (not recorded which). The sequenced sample was blood, either unsorted or a sorted T cell fraction (not recorded which).

The CDR3 DNA reads as TGTGCCAGCAGCCTGGGTGGTCCGGCCTACAATGAGCAGTTCTTC. It translates to CASSLGGPAYNEQFF. The chain employs TRBV3-1 and TRBJ2-1; D ambiguous. Per the germline V gene, CDR1 is LGHDT and CDR2 is YNNKEL (reference sequence). V shed 4 bases and J shed 2 bases, with 12 bases lying between them. This CDR3 region has 15 residues.